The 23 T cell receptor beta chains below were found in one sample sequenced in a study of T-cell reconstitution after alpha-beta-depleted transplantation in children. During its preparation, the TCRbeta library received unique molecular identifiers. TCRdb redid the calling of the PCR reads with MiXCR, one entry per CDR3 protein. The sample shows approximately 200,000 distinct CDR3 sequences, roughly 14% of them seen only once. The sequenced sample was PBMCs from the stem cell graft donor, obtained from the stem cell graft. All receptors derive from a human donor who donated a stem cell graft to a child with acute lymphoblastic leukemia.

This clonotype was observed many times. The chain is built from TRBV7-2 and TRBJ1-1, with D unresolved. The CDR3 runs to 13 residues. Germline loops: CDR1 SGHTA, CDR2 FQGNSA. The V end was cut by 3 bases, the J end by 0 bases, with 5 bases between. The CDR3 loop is CASSFVVNTEAFF. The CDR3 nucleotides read TGTGCCAGCAGCTTCGTAGTGAACACTGAAGCTTTCTTT.

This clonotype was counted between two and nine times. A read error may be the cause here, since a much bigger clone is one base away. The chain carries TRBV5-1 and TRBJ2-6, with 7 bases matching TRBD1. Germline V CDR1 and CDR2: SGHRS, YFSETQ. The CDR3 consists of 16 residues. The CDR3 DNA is TGCGCCAGCAGCTTGGTGACAGGGTCTGGGGCCAACGGCCTGACTTTC. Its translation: CASSLVTGSGANGLTF.

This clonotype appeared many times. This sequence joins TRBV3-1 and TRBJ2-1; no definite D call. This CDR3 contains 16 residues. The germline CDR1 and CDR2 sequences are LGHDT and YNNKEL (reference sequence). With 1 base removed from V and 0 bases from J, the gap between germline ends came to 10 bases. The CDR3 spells CASSQGNLASYNEQFF. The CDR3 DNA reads TGTGCCAGCAGCCAAGGCAACCTCGCCTCCTACAATGAGCAGTTCTTC.

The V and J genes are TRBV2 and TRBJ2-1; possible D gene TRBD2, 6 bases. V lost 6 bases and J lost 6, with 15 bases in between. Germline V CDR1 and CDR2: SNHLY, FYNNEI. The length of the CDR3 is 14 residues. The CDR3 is CASREGRPSNEQFF. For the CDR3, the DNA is TGTGCCAGCAGGGAGGGTAGGCCATCCAATGAGCAGTTCTTC.

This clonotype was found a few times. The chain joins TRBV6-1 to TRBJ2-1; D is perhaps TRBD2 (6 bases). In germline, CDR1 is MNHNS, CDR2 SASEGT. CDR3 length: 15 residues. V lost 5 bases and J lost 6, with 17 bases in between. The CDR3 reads CASSPLGTYRNEQFF. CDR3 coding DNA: TGTGCCAGCAGTCCACTGGGGACTTATCGCAATGAGCAGTTCTTC.

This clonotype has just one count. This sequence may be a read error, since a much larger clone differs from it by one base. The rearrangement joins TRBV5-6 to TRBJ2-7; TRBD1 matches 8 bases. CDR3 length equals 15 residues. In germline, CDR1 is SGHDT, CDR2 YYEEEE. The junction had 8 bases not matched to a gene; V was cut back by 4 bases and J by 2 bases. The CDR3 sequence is CASSDQDRVAYEQYF. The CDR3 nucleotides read TGTGCCAGCAGCGACCAGGACAGGGTCGCCTACGAGCAGTACTTC.

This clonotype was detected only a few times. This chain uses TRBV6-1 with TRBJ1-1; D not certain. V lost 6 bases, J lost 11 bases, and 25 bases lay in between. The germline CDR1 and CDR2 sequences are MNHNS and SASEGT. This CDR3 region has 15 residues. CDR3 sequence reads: CASSSHPRRGRIAFF. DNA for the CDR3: TGTGCCAGCAGCTCCCATCCCCGTCGGGGTCGTATTGCTTTCTTT.

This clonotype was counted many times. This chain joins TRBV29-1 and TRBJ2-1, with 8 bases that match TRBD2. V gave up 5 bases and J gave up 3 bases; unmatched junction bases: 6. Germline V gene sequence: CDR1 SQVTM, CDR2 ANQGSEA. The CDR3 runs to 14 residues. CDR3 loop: CSVRSGSDYNEQFF. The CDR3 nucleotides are TGCAGCGTTAGAAGCGGGAGTGACTACAATGAGCAGTTCTTC.

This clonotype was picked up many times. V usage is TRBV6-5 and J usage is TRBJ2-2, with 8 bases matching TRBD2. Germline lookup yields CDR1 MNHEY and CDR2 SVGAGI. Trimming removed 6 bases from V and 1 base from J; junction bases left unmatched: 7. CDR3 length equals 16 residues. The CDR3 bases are TGTGCCAGCAGAGCCGGTAGCGGGAAGAACACCGGGGAGCTGTTTTTT. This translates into CASRAGSGKNTGELFF.

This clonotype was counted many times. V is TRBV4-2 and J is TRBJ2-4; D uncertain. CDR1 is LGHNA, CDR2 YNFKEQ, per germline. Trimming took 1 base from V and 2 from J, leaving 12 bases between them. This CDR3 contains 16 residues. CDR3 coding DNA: TGTGCCAGCAGCCAAGCGCAAGGCGTTTCCAAAAACATTCAGTACTTC. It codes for CASSQAQGVSKNIQYF.

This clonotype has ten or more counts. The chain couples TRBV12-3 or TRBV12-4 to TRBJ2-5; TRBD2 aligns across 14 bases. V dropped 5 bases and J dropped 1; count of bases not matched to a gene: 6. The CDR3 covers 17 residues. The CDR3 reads CASSPGLAGEAQETQYF. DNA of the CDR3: TGTGCCAGCAGTCCGGGACTAGCGGGAGAGGCCCAAGAGACCCAGTACTTC.

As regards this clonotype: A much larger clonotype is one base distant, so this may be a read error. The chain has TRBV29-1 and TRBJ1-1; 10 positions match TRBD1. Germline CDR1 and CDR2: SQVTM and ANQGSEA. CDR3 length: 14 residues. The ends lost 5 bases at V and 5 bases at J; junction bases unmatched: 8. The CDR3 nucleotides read TGCAGCGTTTTCCCAGGGACAGGGGAGACTGAAGCTTTCTTT. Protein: CSVFPGTGETEAFF.

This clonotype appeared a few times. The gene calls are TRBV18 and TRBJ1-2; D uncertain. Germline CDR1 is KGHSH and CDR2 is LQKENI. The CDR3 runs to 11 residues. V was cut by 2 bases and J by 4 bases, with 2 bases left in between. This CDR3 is CASSPVYGYTF. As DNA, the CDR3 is TGTGCCAGCTCACCAGTCTATGGCTACACCTTC.

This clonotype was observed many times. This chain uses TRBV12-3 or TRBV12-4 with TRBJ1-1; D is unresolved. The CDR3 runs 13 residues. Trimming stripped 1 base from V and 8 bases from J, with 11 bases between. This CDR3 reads CASSLVLTREAFF. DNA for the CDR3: TGTGCCAGCAGTTTAGTTTTAACCCGGGAAGCTTTCTTT.

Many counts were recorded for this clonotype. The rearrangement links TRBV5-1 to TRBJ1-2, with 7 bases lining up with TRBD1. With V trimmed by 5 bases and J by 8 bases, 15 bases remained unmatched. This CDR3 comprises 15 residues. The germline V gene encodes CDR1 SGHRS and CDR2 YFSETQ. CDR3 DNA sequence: TGCGCCAGCAGATGGATTCGACAGGGACCGTTCGGCTACACCTTC. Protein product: CASRWIRQGPFGYTF.

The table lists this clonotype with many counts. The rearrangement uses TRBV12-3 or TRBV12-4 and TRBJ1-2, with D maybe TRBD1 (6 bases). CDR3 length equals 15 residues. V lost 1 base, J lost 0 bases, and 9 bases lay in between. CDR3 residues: CASSLGGGANYGYTF. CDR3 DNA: TGTGCCAGCAGTTTAGGGGGGGGCGCTAACTATGGCTACACCTTC.

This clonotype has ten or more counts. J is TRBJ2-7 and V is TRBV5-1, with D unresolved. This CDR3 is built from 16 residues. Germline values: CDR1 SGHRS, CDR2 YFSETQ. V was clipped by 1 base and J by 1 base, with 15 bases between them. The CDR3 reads CASSLSTRSWSYEQYF. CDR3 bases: TGCGCCAGCAGCTTGTCGACCAGGAGTTGGTCCTACGAGCAGTACTTC.

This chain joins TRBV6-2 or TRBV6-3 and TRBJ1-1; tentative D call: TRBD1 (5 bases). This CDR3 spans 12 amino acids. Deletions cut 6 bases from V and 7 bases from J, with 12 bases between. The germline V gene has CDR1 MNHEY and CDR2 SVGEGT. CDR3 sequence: CASRPGGIEAFF. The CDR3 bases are TGTGCCAGCAGGCCTGGGGGGATTGAAGCTTTCTTT.

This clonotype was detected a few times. CDR3 region: CASSAGGWNGEQFF. CDR3 in DNA: TGTGCCAGCAGTGCAGGGGGCTGGAATGGTGAGCAGTTCTTC. The chain joins TRBV28 to TRBJ2-1; 8 nucleotides agree with TRBD1. CDR3 length equals 14 residues. Germline assignment: CDR1 MDHEN and CDR2 SYDVKM. Unmatched junction bases numbered 9, after V lost 5 bases and J lost 9 bases.

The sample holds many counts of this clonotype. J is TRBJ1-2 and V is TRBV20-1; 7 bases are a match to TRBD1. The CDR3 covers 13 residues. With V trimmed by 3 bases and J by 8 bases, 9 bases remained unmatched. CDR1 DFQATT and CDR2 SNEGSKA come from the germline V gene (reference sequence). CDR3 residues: CSARSPTGAGYTF. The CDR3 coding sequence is TGCAGTGCTAGGTCCCCCACAGGGGCAGGCTACACCTTC.

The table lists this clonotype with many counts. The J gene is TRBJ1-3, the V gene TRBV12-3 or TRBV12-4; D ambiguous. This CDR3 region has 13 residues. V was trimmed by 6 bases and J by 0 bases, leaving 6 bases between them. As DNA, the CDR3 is TGTGCCAGCAGCCCAACCTCTGGAAACACCATATATTTT. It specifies CASSPTSGNTIYF.

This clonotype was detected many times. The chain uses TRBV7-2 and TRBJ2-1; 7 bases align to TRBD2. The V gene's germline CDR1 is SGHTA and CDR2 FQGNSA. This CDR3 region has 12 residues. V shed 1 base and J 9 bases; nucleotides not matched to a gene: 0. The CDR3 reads CASSLGGGEQFF. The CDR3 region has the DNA TGTGCCAGCAGCTTAGGGGGGGGTGAGCAGTTCTTC.

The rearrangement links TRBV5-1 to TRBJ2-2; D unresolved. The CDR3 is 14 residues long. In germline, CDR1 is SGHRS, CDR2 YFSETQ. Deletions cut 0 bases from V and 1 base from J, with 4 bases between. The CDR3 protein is CASSLVQNTGELFF. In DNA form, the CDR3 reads TGCGCCAGCAGCTTGGTACAGAACACCGGGGAGCTGTTTTTT. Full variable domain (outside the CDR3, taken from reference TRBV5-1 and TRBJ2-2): KAGVTQTPRYLIKTRGQQVTLSCSPISGHRSVSWYQQTPGQGLQFLFEYFSETQRNKGNFPGRFSGRQFSNSRSEMNVSTLELGDSALYLCASSLVQNTGELFFGEGSRLTVL.